Here is one T cell receptor beta chain with its context. The target antigen is unknown. PCR amplification relied on 60 Vbeta primers (plus 13 Jbeta primers). Assay used: immunoSEQ multiplex PCR; TCRdb lists only in-frame clones, some missing. The sample holds 150,000 or so clones, about 83% seen once. The source of the sample is a study of cytomegalovirus exposure and HLA in healthy donors. Study summary: Researchers found that less than 90% of over 350 genotyped donors fell within the Caucasian-associated ancestry cluster.

CDR3 size: 15 residues. V trimming: 1 base; J trimming: 5 bases; junction bases outside the gene matches: 5. Germline V CDR1 and CDR2: SGHAT, FQNNGV. Overall study results and limits: Later analysis demonstrated an association between a missense DCLRE1C variant and TCR beta V- and J-gene trimming.

The source is a middle-aged woman in good health and CMV-seronegative. V is TRBV11-2 and J is TRBJ2-5, with 9 bases that match TRBD1. Sequenced input: PBMCs. Written as DNA, the CDR3 is TGTGCCAGCAGCTTAGGTGGGACAGGGAGGGAGACCCAGTACTTC. This codes for CASSLGGTGRETQYF.